This T cell receptor (beta chain) was sequenced in a study of T-cell memory formation after mild COVID-19. As concerns this clonotype: Its antigen is unknown.

Whole-study findings and limits: Clones that contracted from day 15 to 85 were balanced CD4/CD8, while later expanders leaned CD4+. Some clones that responded turned up in pre-infection memory, which suggests that cross-reactive memory joined in.

The germline V gene has CDR1 MDHEN and CDR2 SYDVKM. Between the trimmed V and J ends, which lost 3 bases and 2 bases, there was a span of 12 bases. The CDR3 runs to 15 residues. It was 5'RACE with constant-segment primers that produced the TCR alpha and TCR beta cDNA libraries, which carried sample barcodes and UMIs. Via MiXCR, TCRdb re-called the 5' RACE reads, giving one row per CDR3 protein. The sample lists 340,000 or so distinct CDR3 sequences, around 13% occurring once. Material: PBMCs or a T cell subset sorted from them (not recorded which). The V call is TRBV28, the J call TRBJ2-3; D assignment may be TRBD1 or TRBD2 (5 bases each). This receptor was identified in a man aged 18 to 29 who had mild COVID-19 (a few samples of this study predate the infection). Cell type and time point are not known. The CDR3 sequence: CASSFAWGNTDTQYF. CDR3 in DNA: TGTGCCAGCAGTTTCGCCTGGGGGAACACAGATACGCAGTATTTT.